This T cell receptor beta chain is from a study of CD8 T cells in Susac syndrome. The CDR3 covers 14 residues. Germline V gene lookup returns CDR1 SGHTA and CDR2 FQGNSA. Trimming removed 4 bases at V and 8 bases at J, with 15 bases between. Reverse transcription of roughly 0.5 to 1 ug RNA used random hexamers. MiXCR, applied by TCRdb to the immunoSEQ multiplex PCR reads, yields one record per CDR3 protein. The table includes around 160,000 distinct CDR3 sequences, 85% to 95% detected once. The sequencing input was CD4+ T cells from PBMCs. The source of this sequence is a human donor in good health. The chain joins TRBV7-2 to TRBJ1-3; a possible D gene is TRBD1 (5 bases). Here the CDR3 DNA reads TGTGCCAGCAGCTCGGCGGGGCAACGCTACACCATATATTTT. It encodes CASSSAGQRYTIYF.